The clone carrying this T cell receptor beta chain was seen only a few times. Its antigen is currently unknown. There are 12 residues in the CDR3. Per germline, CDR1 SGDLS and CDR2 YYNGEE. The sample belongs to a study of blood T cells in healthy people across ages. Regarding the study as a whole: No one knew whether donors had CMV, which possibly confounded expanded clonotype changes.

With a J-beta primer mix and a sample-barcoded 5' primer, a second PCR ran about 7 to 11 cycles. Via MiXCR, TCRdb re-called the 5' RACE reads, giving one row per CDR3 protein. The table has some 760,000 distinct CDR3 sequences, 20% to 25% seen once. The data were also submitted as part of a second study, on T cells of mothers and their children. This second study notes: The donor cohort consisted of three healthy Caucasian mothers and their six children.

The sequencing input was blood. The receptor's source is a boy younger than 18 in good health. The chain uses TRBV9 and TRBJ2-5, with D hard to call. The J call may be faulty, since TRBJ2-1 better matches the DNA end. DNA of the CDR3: TGTGCCAGCAGCGTAGGTGTTGGGGAGCAGTTCTTC. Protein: CASSVGVGEQFF.